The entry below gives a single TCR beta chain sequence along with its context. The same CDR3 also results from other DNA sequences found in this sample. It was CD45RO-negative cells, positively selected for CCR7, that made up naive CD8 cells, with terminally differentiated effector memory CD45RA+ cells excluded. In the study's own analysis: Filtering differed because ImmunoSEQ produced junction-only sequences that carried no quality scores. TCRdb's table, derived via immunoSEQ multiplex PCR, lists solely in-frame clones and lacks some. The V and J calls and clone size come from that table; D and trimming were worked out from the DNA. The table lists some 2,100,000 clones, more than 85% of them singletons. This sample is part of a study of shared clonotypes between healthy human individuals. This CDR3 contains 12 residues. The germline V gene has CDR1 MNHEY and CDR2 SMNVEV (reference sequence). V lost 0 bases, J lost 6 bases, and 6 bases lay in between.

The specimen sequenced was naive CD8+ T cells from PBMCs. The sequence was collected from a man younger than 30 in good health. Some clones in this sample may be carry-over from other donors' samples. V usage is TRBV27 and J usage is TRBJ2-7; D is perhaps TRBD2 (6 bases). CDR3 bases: TGTGCCAGCAGTTTATCGGGGGGCGAGCAGTACTTC. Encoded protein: CASSLSGGEQYF.